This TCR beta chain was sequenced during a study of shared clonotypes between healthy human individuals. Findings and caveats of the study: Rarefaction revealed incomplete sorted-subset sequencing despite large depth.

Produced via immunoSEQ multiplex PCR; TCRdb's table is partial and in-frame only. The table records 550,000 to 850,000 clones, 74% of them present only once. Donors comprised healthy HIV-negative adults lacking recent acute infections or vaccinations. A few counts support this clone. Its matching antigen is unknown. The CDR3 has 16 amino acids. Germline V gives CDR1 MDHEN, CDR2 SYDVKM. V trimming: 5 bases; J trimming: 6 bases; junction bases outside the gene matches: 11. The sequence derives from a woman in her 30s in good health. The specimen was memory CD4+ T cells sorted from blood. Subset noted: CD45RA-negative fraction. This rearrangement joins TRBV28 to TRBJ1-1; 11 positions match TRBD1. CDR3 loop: CASSPGTGGSLAEAFF. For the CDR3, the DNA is TGTGCCAGCAGTCCTGGGACAGGGGGTAGTCTCGCTGAAGCTTTCTTT.